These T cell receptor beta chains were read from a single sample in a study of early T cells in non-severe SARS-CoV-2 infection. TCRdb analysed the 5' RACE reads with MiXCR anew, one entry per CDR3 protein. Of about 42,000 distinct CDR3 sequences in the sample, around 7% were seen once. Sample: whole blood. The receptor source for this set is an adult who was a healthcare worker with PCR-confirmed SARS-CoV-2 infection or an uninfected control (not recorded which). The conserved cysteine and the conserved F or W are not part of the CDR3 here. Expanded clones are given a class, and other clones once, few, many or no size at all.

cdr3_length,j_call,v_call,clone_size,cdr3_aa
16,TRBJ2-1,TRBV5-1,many,ASSWVGGPGEADNEQF
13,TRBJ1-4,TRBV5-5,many,ASSGAVQGAEKLF
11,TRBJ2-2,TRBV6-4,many,ASSREGTGELF
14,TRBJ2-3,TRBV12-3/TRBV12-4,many,ASIGRGIWSTDTQY
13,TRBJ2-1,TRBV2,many,ASSEGGDSYNEQF
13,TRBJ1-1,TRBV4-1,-,ASSQESGVLTEAF
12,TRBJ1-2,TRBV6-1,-,ASRADRGLDGYT
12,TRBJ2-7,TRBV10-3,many,AIGAETSAYEQY
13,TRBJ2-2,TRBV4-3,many,ASSQERAWTGELF
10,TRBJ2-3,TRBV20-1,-,SARPSTDTQY
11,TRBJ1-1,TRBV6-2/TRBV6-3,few,ASRLQGVSEAF
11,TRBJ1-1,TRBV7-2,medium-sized,ASSLGQGTEAF
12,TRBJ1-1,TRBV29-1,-,SVADRGGGTEAF
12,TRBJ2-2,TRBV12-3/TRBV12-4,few,ASRPWGGTGELF
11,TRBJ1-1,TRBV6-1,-,ASSEDSYTEAF
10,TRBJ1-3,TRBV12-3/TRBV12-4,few,ASSLGANTIY
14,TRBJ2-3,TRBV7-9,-,ASSPTPGGRADTQY
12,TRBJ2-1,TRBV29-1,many,SVKAASSYNEQF
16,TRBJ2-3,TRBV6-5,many,ASSRGSPGLLEYDTQY
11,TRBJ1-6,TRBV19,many,ASRWRANSPLH
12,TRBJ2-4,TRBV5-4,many,ASSSGTSANIQY
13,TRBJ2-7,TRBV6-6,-,ASSYGARGSYEQY
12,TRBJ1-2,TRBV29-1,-,SVVPTGRGHGYT
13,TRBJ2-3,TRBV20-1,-,SARPPSGDTDTQY
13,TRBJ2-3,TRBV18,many,ASSPAVPGLDTQY
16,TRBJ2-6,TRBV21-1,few,ASSGGGPIASGANVLT
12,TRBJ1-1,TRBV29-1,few,SVENPEMNTEAF
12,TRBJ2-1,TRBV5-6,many,ASSFYSVHNEQF
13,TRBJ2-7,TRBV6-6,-,ASSPTGTGAYEQY
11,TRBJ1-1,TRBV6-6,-,ASSASGSTEAF
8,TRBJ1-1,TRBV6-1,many,ASRLTEAF
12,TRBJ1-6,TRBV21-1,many,ASSKGDLASPLH
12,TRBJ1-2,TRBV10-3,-,AISELSGGDGYT